Listed here are 20 T cell receptor beta chains from one sample, sequenced in a study of identical twins. Using its own MiXCR run on the 5' RACE reads, TCRdb lists one record per CDR3 protein. The table has approximately 690,000 distinct CDR3 sequences, over 5% seen once. The sequenced sample was naive T cells sorted from blood. Receptors originate from a man between 18 and 29 years old in good health.

V usage is TRBV7-9 and J usage is TRBJ1-2; perhaps TRBD1 as D (6 bases). This CDR3 is built from 15 residues. Between the trimmed V and J ends, which lost 3 bases and 0 bases, there was a span of 11 bases. The germline V gene encodes CDR1 SEHNR and CDR2 FQNEAQ (reference sequence). In nucleotides, the CDR3 is TGTGCCAGCAGCTTGGTGGACAGAGCTAACTATGGCTACACCTTC. As protein: CASSLVDRANYGYTF. Supplemented by reference TRBV7-9 and TRBJ1-2, the full variable domain reads DTGVSQNPRHKITKRGQNVTFRCDPISEHNRLYWYRQTLGQGPEFLTYFQNEAQLEKSRLLSDRFSAERPKGSFSTLEIQRTEQGDSAMYLCASSLVDRANYGYTFGSGTRLTVV.

The chain recombines TRBV11-2 with TRBJ2-3, with no clear D. The CDR3 spans 13 residues. Germline V gives CDR1 SGHAT, CDR2 FQNNGV. Trimming cost V 3 bases and J 4 bases, with 8 bases left between them. CDR3 in amino acids: CASSFGVADTQYF. In DNA, the CDR3 is TGTGCCAGCAGCTTCGGAGTTGCAGATACGCAGTATTTT.

This clonotype appeared many times. The chain combines TRBV24-1 with TRBJ2-5; 12 bases fit TRBD1. The CDR3 is 14 residues long. Trimming at V came to 4 bases and at J to 4 bases, leaving 0 bases not matched to a gene. Germline V gene data show CDR1 as KGHDR and CDR2 as SFDVKD. Here the CDR3 DNA reads TGTGCCACCAGTGAGGGACAGGGGGCAGAGACCCAGTACTTC. Its translation: CATSEGQGAETQYF.

This rearrangement joins TRBV30 to TRBJ2-1; D remains ambiguous. Germline CDR1 and CDR2: GTSNPN and SVGIG (reference sequence). The CDR3 has 12 amino acids. Trimming took off 4 bases at V and 9 bases at J, with 13 bases between the two ends. In DNA form, the CDR3 reads TGTGCCTGGAACCGCGACTCGGGTGAGCAGTTCTTC. Translating it yields CAWNRDSGEQFF.

A few counts support this clonotype. The chain links TRBV7-2 to TRBJ2-1; 11 bases map to TRBD2. Germline trimming cut 0 bases from V and 7 bases from J; bases unmatched to any gene: 11. Per the germline V gene, CDR1 is SGHTA and CDR2 is FQGNSA. The CDR3 contains 18 residues. For the CDR3, the DNA is TGTGCCAGCAGCTTAGCGGGGATACTAGCGGGAGTACGGAATGAGCAGTTCTTC. It yields the protein CASSLAGILAGVRNEQFF.

CDR3 in amino acids: CAISERGTGTDEQFF. The CDR3 DNA reads as TGTGCCATCAGTGAAAGAGGGACAGGGACCGATGAGCAGTTCTTC. This sequence joins TRBV10-3 and TRBJ2-1; 9 nucleotides align to TRBD1. The ends lost 3 bases at V and 8 bases at J; junction bases unmatched: 8. Germline V CDR1 and CDR2: ENHRY, SYGVKD. The CDR3 runs to 15 residues.

The chain carries TRBV18 and TRBJ2-3; D unclear. Germline-derived CDR1 and CDR2 are KGHSH and LQKENI. The CDR3 totals 16 residues. The V and J ends lost 3 bases and 2 bases respectively, with 15 bases between them. The CDR3 DNA sequence: TGTGCCAGCTCACCTGGGAACGGTAGATCCACAGATACGCAGTATTTT. As protein: CASSPGNGRSTDTQYF.

The DNA for the CDR3 is TGTGCCTGGAGTTCACGGGGAATCGCCGGGGAGCTGTTTTTT. It codes for CAWSSRGIAGELFF. The chain combines TRBV30 with TRBJ2-2; maybe TRBD2 (5 bases). Germline loops: CDR1 GTSNPN, CDR2 SVGIG (reference sequence). CDR3 length: 14 amino acids. The V end was cut by 2 bases, the J end by 6 bases, with 13 bases between. Variable domain in full (rest from reference TRBV30 and TRBJ2-2): SQTIHQWPATLVQPVGSPLSLECTVEGTSNPNLYWYRQAAGRGLQLLFYSVGIGQISSEVPQNLSASRPQDRQFILSSKKLLLSDSGFYLCAWSSRGIAGELFFGEGSRLTVL.

Of note for this clonotype: The junction departs from the called germline gene at one end, perhaps through a read error. The chain carries TRBV5-1 and TRBJ2-7, with TRBD2 matching over 12 bases. This CDR3 is 17 amino acids long. Looked up from germline, CDR1 is SGHRS and CDR2 is YFSETQ. DNA of the CDR3: TGCGCCAGCAGCTTGGACGCGACTAGCGGGGGTTCCTACGGGCAGTACTTC. Encoded protein: CASSLDATSGGSYGQYF.

V is TRBV14 and J is TRBJ2-5; 10 bases fit TRBD2. The germline gives CDR1 SGHDN, CDR2 FVKESK. This CDR3 region has 17 residues. V shed 5 bases and J 4 bases; nucleotides not matched to a gene: 13. In nucleotides, the CDR3 is TGTGCCAGCAGCTATCCTAGCGGGAGAGGCTTGGGAGAGACCCAGTACTTC. Amino acids: CASSYPSGRGLGETQYF.

V and J are TRBV2 and TRBJ2-7; D remains unclear. Germline V gene lookup returns CDR1 SNHLY and CDR2 FYNNEI. The CDR3 totals 16 residues. The V gene lost 2 bases and the J gene lost 3 bases, with 17 bases spanning the gap. The CDR3 DNA follows: TGTGCCAGCAGTGAACTAGGGATCGGCTCCTACTACGAGCAGTACGTC. Translating it yields CASSELGIGSYYEQYV.

This clonotype has ten or more counts. In DNA form, the CDR3 reads TGCAGTGCAGATACAGGGGGCACCACTGAAGCTTTCTTT. Its translation: CSADTGGTTEAFF. This chain uses TRBV20-1 with TRBJ1-1; 9 positions match TRBD1. V lost 6 bases and J lost 4; bases outside the gene matches: 6. This CDR3 is built from 13 residues. Germline values: CDR1 DFQATT, CDR2 SNEGSKA (reference sequence).

Note on this clonotype: One end of the junction is discordant with germline, which a read error may explain. The genes are TRBV15 and TRBJ2-1; TRBD2 matches at 11 bases. Germline-derived CDR1 and CDR2 are LNHNV and YYDKDF (reference sequence). CDR3 length: 18 residues. In DNA form, the CDR3 reads TGTGCCACCAGCAGTATCGGGAATAGCGGGAGGGCACCCAATGTGCAGTTCTTC. It specifies CATSSIGNSGRAPNVQFF.

This clonotype was observed a few times. V gene TRBV7-9 combines with J gene TRBJ2-5; D gene unclear. This CDR3 comprises 14 residues. CDR1 and CDR2 (germline): SEHNR, FQNEAQ (reference sequence). V shed 4 bases and J shed 2 bases, with 11 bases lying between them. The chain's CDR3 is CASSSQKWQETQYF. Here the CDR3 DNA reads TGTGCCAGCAGCTCACAGAAGTGGCAAGAGACCCAGTACTTC.

This chain links TRBV6-1 with TRBJ2-1; D remains ambiguous. Germline-derived CDR1 and CDR2 are MNHNS and SASEGT. Between the trimmed V and J ends, which lost 6 bases and 0 bases, there was a span of 15 bases. CDR3 size: 16 residues. CDR3 protein: CASSRVGLRSYNEQFF. Here the CDR3 DNA reads TGTGCCAGCAGCCGGGTTGGCCTCCGCTCCTACAATGAGCAGTTCTTC.

A few counts support this clonotype. V usage is TRBV4-1 and J usage is TRBJ2-1, with 7 bases that match TRBD1. CDR3 length equals 16 residues. Germline assignment: CDR1 MGHRA and CDR2 YSYEKL. Trimming cost V 1 base and J 2 bases; bases outside gene matches: 5. The CDR3 loop is CASSQAQGSAYNEQFF. The CDR3 DNA reads as TGCGCCAGCAGCCAAGCACAGGGGTCAGCCTACAATGAGCAGTTCTTC.

At least ten counts were recorded for this clonotype. The chain combines TRBV6-2 or TRBV6-3 with TRBJ2-2, with 10 bases aligning to TRBD2. Per germline, CDR1 MNHEY and CDR2 SVGEGT. Trimming took 2 bases from V and 6 from J; bases not matched to a gene: 3. The CDR3 has 15 amino acids. The CDR3 loop is CASSYVTSGSGELFF. The CDR3 DNA follows: TGTGCCAGCAGTTACGTGACTAGCGGGTCCGGGGAGCTGTTTTTT.

The chain combines TRBV10-1 with TRBJ2-1; TRBD2 matches 9 bases. The V and J ends lost 3 bases and 5 bases, in that order; junction bases with no gene match: 8. The CDR3 has 16 residues. The V gene's germline CDR1 is WNHNN and CDR2 SYGVQD (reference sequence). CDR3 sequence (DNA): TGCGCCAGCAGTGAAAATCTAGCGGGACTGAACAATGAGCAGTTCTTC. Translating gives CASSENLAGLNNEQFF.

Ten or more counts support this clonotype. V gene TRBV6-1 combines with J gene TRBJ1-6; 7 bases map to TRBD1. The CDR3 totals 15 residues. V lost 2 bases, J lost 10 bases, and 8 bases stayed unmatched. From germline, CDR1 is MNHNS and CDR2 SASEGT. The CDR3 region is CASSERQGENSPLHF. The CDR3 DNA reads as TGTGCCAGCAGTGAACGTCAGGGGGAGAACTCACCCCTCCACTTT.

The gene calls are TRBV2 and TRBJ2-7, with TRBD1 matching 7 bases. Looked up from germline, CDR1 is SNHLY and CDR2 is FYNNEI. After removal of 6 bases from V and 0 bases from J, the junction contained 5 bases not matched to a gene. The CDR3 loop spans 14 amino acids. This CDR3 is CASSTNRGSYEQYV. In nucleotides, the CDR3 is TGTGCCAGCAGCACCAACAGGGGCTCCTACGAGCAGTACGTC.